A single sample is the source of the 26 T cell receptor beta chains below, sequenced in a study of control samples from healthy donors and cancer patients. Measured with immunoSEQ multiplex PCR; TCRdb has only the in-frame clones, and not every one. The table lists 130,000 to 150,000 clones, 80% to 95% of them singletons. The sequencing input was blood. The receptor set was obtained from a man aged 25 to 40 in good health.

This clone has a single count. CDR3 amino acids: CASSVRLADHYEQYF. Written as DNA, the CDR3 is TGTGCCAGCAGTGTACGGCTAGCGGACCACTACGAGCAGTACTTC. This chain connects TRBV2 to TRBJ2-7, with 7 bases that match TRBD2. The junction had 9 bases not matched to a gene; V was cut back by 4 bases and J by 3 bases. CDR3 length: 15 residues. Germline assignment: CDR1 SNHLY and CDR2 FYNNEI.

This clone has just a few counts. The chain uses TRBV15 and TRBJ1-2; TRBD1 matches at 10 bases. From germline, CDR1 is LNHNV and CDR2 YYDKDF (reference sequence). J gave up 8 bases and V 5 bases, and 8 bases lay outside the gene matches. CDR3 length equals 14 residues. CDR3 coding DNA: TGTGCCACCAGCCCTAGAACGACAGGGGGCGGCTACACCTTC. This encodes CATSPRTTGGGYTF.

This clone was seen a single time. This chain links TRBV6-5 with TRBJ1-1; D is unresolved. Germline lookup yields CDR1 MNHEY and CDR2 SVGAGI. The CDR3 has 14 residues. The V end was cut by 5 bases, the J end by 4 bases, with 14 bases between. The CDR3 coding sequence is TGTGCCAGCAGTCGACCGCAGATGGGCACTGAAGCTTTCTTT. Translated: CASSRPQMGTEAFF.

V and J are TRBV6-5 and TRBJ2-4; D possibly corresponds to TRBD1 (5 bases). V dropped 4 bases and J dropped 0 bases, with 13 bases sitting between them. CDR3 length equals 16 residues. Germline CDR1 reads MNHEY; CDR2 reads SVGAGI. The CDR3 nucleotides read TGTGCCAGCAGTTCCACAGGTGGCGGAGCCAAAAACATTCAGTACTTC. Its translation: CASSSTGGGAKNIQYF.

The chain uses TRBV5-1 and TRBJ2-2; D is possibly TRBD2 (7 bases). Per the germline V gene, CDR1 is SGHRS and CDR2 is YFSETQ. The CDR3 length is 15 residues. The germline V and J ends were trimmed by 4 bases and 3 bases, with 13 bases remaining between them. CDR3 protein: CASSLRGAHTGELFF. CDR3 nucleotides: TGCGCCAGCAGCCTCCGGGGGGCGCACACCGGGGAGCTGTTTTTT.

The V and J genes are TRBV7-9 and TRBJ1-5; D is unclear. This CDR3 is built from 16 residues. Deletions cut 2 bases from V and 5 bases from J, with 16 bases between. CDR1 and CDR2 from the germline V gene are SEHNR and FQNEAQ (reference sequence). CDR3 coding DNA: TGTGCCAGCAGCTTAAGTTCGGCAGATACCTATCAGCCCCAGCATTTT. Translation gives CASSLSSADTYQPQHF. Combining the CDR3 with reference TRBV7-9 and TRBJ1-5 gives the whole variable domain DTGVSQNPRHKITKRGQNVTFRCDPISEHNRLYWYRQTLGQGPEFLTYFQNEAQLEKSRLLSDRFSAERPKGSFSTLEIQRTEQGDSAMYLCASSLSSADTYQPQHFGDGTRLSIL.

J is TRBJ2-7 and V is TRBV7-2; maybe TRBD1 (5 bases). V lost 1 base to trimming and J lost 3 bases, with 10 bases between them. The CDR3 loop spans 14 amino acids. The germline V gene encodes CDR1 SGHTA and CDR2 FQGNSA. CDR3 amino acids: CASSLGGALYEQYF. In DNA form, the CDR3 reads TGTGCCAGCAGCTTAGGGGGCGCGCTCTACGAGCAGTACTTC.

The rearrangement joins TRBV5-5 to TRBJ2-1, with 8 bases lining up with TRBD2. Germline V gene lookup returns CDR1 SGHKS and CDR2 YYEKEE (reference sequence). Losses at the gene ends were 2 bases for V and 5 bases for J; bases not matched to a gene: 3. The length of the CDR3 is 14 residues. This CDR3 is CASSFSGSHNEQFF. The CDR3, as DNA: TGTGCCAGCAGCTTCAGCGGGAGCCACAATGAGCAGTTCTTC.

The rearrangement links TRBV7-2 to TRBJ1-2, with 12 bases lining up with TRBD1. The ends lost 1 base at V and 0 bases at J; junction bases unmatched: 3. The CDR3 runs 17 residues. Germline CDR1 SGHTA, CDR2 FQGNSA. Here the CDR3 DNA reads TGTGCCAGCAGCTTAGTTGGGACAGGGGGCTCTAACTATGGCTACACCTTC. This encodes CASSLVGTGGSNYGYTF.

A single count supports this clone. CDR3 DNA sequence: TGCGCCAGCAGCCAAGATAGGGCGGCCACCTACAATGAGCAGTTCTTC. It yields the protein CASSQDRAATYNEQFF. The gene calls are TRBV4-3 and TRBJ2-1; no definite D call. Germline CDR1 and CDR2: LGHNA and YSLEER. CDR3 length equals 16 residues. Trimming removed 0 bases at V and 2 bases at J, with 11 bases between.

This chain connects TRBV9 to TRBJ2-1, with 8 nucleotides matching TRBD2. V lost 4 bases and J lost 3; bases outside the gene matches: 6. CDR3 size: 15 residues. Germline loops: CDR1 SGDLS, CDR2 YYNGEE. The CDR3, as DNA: TGTGCCAGCAGCCCGTTGGCGGGAGGCTACAATGAGCAGTTCTTC. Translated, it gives CASSPLAGGYNEQFF.

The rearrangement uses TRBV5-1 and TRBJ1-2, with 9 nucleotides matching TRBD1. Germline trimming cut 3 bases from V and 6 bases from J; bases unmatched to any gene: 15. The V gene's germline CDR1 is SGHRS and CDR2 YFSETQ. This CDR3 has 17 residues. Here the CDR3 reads CASSSDTTGGSMDGYTF. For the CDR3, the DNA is TGCGCCAGCAGCTCTGACACAACAGGGGGCAGTATGGATGGCTACACCTTC.

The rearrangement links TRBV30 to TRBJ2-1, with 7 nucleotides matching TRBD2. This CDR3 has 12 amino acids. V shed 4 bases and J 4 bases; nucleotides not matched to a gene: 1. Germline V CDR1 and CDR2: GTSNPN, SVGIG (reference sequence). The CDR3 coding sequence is TGTGCCTGGACTAGCGGTTACAATGAGCAGTTCTTC. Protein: CAWTSGYNEQFF.

The CDR3, as DNA: TGTGCCAGCAGCTTGGACAGACTAGCGGGAGCAGATACGCAGTATTTT. Amino acids: CASSLDRLAGADTQYF. This chain uses TRBV5-8 with TRBJ2-3; 12 nucleotides line up with TRBD2. This CDR3 is built from 16 residues. CDR1 and CDR2 (germline): SGHTS, YDEGEE. J lost 4 bases, V lost 0 bases, and 3 bases had no gene match.

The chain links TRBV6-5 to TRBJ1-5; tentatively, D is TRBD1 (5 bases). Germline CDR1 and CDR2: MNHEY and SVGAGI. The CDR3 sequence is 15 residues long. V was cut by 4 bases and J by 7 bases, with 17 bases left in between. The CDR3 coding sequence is TGTGCCAGCAGTTTCTCGGTCGGGGGGAGCCAGCCCCAGCATTTT. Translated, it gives CASSFSVGGSQPQHF.

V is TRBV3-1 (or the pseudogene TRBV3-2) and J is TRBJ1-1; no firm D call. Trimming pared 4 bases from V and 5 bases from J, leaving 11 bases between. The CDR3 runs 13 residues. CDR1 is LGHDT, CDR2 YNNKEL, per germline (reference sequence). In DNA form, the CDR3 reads TGTGCCAGCAGCCGCCGAGGAACGACTGAAGCTTTCTTT. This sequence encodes CASSRRGTTEAFF.

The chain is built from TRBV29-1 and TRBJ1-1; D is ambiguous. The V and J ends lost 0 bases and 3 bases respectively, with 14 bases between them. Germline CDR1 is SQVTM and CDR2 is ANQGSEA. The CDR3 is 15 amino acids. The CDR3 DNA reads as TGCAGCGTTGAAGATAGGCTAGCGCGCGACACTGAAGCTTTCTTT. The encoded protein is CSVEDRLARDTEAFF.

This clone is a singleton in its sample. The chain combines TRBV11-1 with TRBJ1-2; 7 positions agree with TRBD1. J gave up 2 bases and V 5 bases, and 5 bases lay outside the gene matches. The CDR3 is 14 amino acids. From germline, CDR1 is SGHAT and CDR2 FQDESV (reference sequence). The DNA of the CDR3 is TGTGCCAGCAGCCAAGGGACAGAGAACTATGGCTACACCTTC. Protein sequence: CASSQGTENYGYTF.

The CDR3: CASTPHGGTDDEQYF. CDR3 DNA sequence: TGTGCCAGTACCCCGCACGGGGGGACAGATGACGAGCAGTACTTC. The chain combines TRBV19 with TRBJ2-7; D is perhaps TRBD1 or TRBD2 (7 bases each). This CDR3 is 15 amino acids long. Germline CDR1 is LNHDA and CDR2 is SQIVND (reference sequence). V lost 7 bases and J lost 5, with 21 bases in between.

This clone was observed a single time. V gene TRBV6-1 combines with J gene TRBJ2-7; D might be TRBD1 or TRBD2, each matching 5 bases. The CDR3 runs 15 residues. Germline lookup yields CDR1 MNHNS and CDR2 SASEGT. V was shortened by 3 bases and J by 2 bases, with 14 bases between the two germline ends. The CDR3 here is CASSESGAGPYEQYF. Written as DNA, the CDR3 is TGTGCCAGCAGTGAGTCCGGGGCGGGCCCCTACGAGCAGTACTTC.

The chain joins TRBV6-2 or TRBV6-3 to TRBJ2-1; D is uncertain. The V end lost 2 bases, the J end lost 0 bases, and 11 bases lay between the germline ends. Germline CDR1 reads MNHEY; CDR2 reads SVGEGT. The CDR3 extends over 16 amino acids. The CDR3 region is CASSYVQPSSYNEQFF. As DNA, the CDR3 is TGTGCCAGCAGTTACGTCCAGCCGAGCTCCTACAATGAGCAGTTCTTC.

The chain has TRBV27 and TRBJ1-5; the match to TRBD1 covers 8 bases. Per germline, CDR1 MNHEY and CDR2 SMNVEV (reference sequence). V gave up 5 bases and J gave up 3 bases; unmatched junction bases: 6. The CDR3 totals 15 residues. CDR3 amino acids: CASSTGQAYNQPQHF. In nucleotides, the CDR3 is TGTGCCAGCAGTACGGGACAGGCCTACAATCAGCCCCAGCATTTT.

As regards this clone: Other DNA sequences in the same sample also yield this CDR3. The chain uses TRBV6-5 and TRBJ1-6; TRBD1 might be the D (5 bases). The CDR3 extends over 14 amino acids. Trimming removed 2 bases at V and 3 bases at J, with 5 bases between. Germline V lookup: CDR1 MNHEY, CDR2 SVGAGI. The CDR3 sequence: CASSYRGYNSPLHF. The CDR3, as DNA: TGTGCCAGCAGTTACAGGGGCTATAATTCACCCCTCCACTTT.

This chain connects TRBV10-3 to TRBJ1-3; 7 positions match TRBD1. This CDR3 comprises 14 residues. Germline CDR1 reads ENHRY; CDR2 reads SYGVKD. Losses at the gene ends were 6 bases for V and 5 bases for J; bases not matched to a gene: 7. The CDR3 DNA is TGTGCCATCAGCCGGGACAGAGAGCGAAACACCATATATTTT. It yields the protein CAISRDRERNTIYF.

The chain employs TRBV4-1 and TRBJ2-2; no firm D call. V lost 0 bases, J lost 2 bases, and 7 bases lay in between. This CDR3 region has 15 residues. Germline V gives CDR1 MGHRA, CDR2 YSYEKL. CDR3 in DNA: TGCGCCAGCAGCCAAGATTGGCTCAACACCGGGGAGCTGTTTTTT. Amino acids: CASSQDWLNTGELFF.

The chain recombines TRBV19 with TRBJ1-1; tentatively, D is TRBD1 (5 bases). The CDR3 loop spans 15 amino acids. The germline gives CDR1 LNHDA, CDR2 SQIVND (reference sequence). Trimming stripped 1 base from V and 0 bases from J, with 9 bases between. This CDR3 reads CASSIGQSLNTEAFF. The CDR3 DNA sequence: TGTGCCAGTAGTATAGGACAGTCCTTGAACACTGAAGCTTTCTTT.